This TCR beta chain emerged from a study of T cell responses to AZD1222 COVID-19 vaccine. Broader study findings: Close to half of spike-specific TCRs reportedly recognize unmutated variant regions.

The CDR3 loop spans 13 amino acids. Looked up from germline, CDR1 is SGHTS and CDR2 is YDEGEE. The ends were cut back, 4 bases at V and 13 bases at J, with 15 bases in the middle. Measured with immunoSEQ multiplex PCR; TCRdb has only the in-frame clones, and not every one. The sample has 150,000 to 180,000 clones, more than 75% seen once; the top ten hold over 15%. About this clone: The antigen remains undetermined.

The J gene is TRBJ1-6, the V gene TRBV5-8; perhaps TRBD1 as D (6 bases). The TCR was taken from an adult in good health. The specimen was peripheral blood, collected on day 0 of AZD1222 vaccination. The chain's CDR3 is CASSRDRPDPLHF. For the CDR3, the DNA is TGTGCCAGCAGCCGAGACAGGCCCGACCCCCTCCACTTT.